Below are 15 T cell receptor beta chains sequenced from a single sample in a study of sequential checkpoint blockade in melanoma. Sample treatment: randomized to nivolumab then ipilimumab (arm A) or the reverse (arm B). Assay used: immunoSEQ multiplex PCR; TCRdb lists only in-frame clones, some missing. The data hold around 40,000 clones, with 86% observed a single time. Sequenced material: CD8+ T cells sorted from blood (inferred from file names), taken from a patient given nivolumab and ipilimumab in sequence. Receptor source: a human donor with melanoma.

This clone was seen a single time. V gene TRBV6-6 combines with J gene TRBJ2-5, with TRBD1 matching over 7 bases. Germline CDR1 is MNHNY and CDR2 is SVGAGI (reference sequence). The CDR3 is made up of 14 amino acids. After removal of 5 bases from V and 5 bases from J, the junction contained 8 bases not matched to a gene. CDR3 coding DNA: TGTGCCAGCAGTCCCGGGACAGCCGGGGAGACCCAGTACTTC. It translates to CASSPGTAGETQYF.

CDR3: CASSGDRESGELFF. The CDR3, as DNA: TGTGCCAGCAGTGGGGACAGGGAGAGCGGGGAGCTGTTTTTT. The chain couples TRBV25-1 to TRBJ2-2; 9 positions agree with TRBD1. Trimming took 4 bases from V and 7 from J; bases not matched to a gene: 4. This CDR3 contains 14 residues. CDR1 is MGHDK and CDR2 is SYGVNS in the germline V gene.

This sequence joins TRBV6-1 and TRBJ2-3; TRBD2 matches at 9 bases. CDR3 length: 13 residues. The ends lost 7 bases at V and 6 bases at J; junction bases unmatched: 5. Germline V gene lookup returns CDR1 MNHNS and CDR2 SASEGT. Here the CDR3 reads CASTRTSVDTQYF. The CDR3 nucleotides read TGTGCCAGCACCAGGACTAGCGTGGATACGCAGTATTTT.

V gene TRBV4-1 combines with J gene TRBJ2-1; 10 bases agree with TRBD2. The length of the CDR3 is 17 residues. Germline-derived CDR1 and CDR2 are MGHRA and YSYEKL. Losses at the gene ends were 4 bases for V and 5 bases for J; bases not matched to a gene: 11. The CDR3 coding sequence is TGCGCCAGCAGCCTTCTCAAGAGACTAGCGGGTAACAATGAGCAGTTCTTC. This gives the protein CASSLLKRLAGNNEQFF.

The rearrangement links TRBV13 to TRBJ1-3, with D perhaps TRBD1 (6 bases). The CDR3 totals 13 residues. The V gene lost 5 bases and the J gene lost 6 bases, with 11 bases spanning the gap. Germline lookup yields CDR1 PRHDT and CDR2 FYEKMQ (reference sequence). CDR3 sequence reads: CASSPAGANTIYF. The CDR3 DNA follows: TGTGCCAGCAGCCCCGCGGGGGCAAACACCATATATTTT.

The chain uses TRBV15 and TRBJ1-1; 9 bases line up with TRBD1. Germline CDR1 LNHNV, CDR2 YYDKDF (reference sequence). The CDR3 contains 14 residues. V gave up 3 bases and J gave up 3 bases; unmatched junction bases: 2. CDR3 coding DNA: TGTGCCACCAGCAGGAGGACAGGGGACACTGAAGCTTTCTTT. Encoded protein: CATSRRTGDTEAFF.

A word on this clone: Other nucleotide sequences from this sample produce the same CDR3. The rearrangement uses TRBV27 and TRBJ2-1; 8 bases align to TRBD2. CDR3 length: 15 amino acids. Germline CDR1 MNHEY, CDR2 SMNVEV (reference sequence). The J segment lost 1 base and the V segment lost 2 bases, leaving 1 base of the junction unmatched. The CDR3 DNA reads as TGTGCCAGCAGTTTAGCGGGAGGATCCTACAATGAGCAGTTCTTC. The encoded protein is CASSLAGGSYNEQFF.

On this clone itself: The junction and the germline gene differ at one end; a read error may be behind it. The chain couples TRBV7-7 to TRBJ2-1, with 12 bases aligning to TRBD2. The length of the CDR3 is 15 residues. Germline V gene lookup returns CDR1 SSHAT and CDR2 FNYEAQ (reference sequence). The CDR3 reads CASSPLAGGYNEQFF. The DNA of the CDR3 is TGTGCTAGCAGCCCCCTAGCGGGAGGGTACAATGAGCAGTTCTTC.

The chain employs TRBV7-9 and TRBJ1-2; D call uncertain. CDR3 length equals 13 residues. CDR1 is SEHNR and CDR2 is FQNEAQ in the germline V gene (reference sequence). V lost 2 bases and J 4 bases, leaving 8 bases between the germline ends. The CDR3 is CASSLQSLYGYTF. CDR3 DNA: TGTGCCAGCAGCTTACAGTCCCTCTATGGCTACACCTTC.

This clone was counted between two and nine times. The J gene is TRBJ1-5, the V gene TRBV21-1; the D call of TRBD1 is as the table states it, not checked on the DNA. TRBV21-1 is flagged as a pseudogene. The CDR3 sequence is 12 residues long. CDR3 residues: CASSNAQQPQHF. DNA for the CDR3: TGTGCCAGCAGCAACGCTCAGCAGCCCCAGCATTTT.

The rearrangement links TRBV29-1 to TRBJ1-2, with unresolved D. Germline-derived CDR1 and CDR2 are SQVTM and ANQGSEA. V lost 8 bases to trimming and J lost 0 bases, with 16 bases between them. The CDR3 totals 14 residues. The CDR3 DNA is TGCAGCCTTAGTGGGGAGTCAGCTAACTATGGCTACACCTTC. It encodes CSLSGESANYGYTF.

The chain employs TRBV7-3 and TRBJ2-3; 7 bases align to TRBD2. Trimming removed 0 bases from V and 3 bases from J; junction bases left unmatched: 6. Germline loops: CDR1 SGHTA, CDR2 FQGTGA. There are 16 residues in the CDR3. The DNA for the CDR3 is TGTGCCAGCAGCTTAACAGCGGGAAGGAATACAGATACGCAGTATTTT. It encodes CASSLTAGRNTDTQYF.

V and J are TRBV7-3 and TRBJ1-2; TRBD1 aligns across 8 bases. The V gene's germline CDR1 is SGHTA and CDR2 FQGTGA. V shed 4 bases, J shed 8 bases, and the junction held 9 bases outside the gene matches. This CDR3 has 14 residues. The CDR3 is CASSSGGTGEGYTF. The CDR3 bases are TGTGCCAGCAGCTCTGGAGGGACAGGAGAGGGCTACACCTTC. Based on the CDR3 plus reference TRBV7-3 and TRBJ1-2, the full variable domain is GAGVSQTPSNKVTEKGKYVELRCDPISGHTALYWYRQSLGQGPEFLIYFQGTGAADDSGLPNDRFFAVRPEGSVSTLKIQRTERGDSAVYLCASSSGGTGEGYTFGSGTRLTVV.

V gene TRBV7-9 combines with J gene TRBJ1-5; 8 nucleotides align to TRBD1. V lost 5 bases to trimming and J lost 2 bases; unmatched junction nucleotides: 8. The CDR3 extends over 16 amino acids. The germline CDR1 and CDR2 sequences are SEHNR and FQNEAQ (reference sequence). The CDR3 loop reads CASSRGPTGGNQPQHF. The CDR3 nucleotides are TGTGCCAGCAGCCGCGGCCCGACAGGGGGCAATCAGCCCCAGCATTTT.

The chain has TRBV15 and TRBJ2-2, with 7 positions matching TRBD2. V lost 5 bases to trimming and J lost 5 bases; unmatched junction nucleotides: 11. Germline V gene lookup returns CDR1 LNHNV and CDR2 YYDKDF (reference sequence). The CDR3 length is 16 residues. CDR3 nucleotide sequence: TGTGCCACCAGCGCATCTAGCGGACAAGGGACCGGGGAGCTGTTTTTT. Its translation: CATSASSGQGTGELFF.